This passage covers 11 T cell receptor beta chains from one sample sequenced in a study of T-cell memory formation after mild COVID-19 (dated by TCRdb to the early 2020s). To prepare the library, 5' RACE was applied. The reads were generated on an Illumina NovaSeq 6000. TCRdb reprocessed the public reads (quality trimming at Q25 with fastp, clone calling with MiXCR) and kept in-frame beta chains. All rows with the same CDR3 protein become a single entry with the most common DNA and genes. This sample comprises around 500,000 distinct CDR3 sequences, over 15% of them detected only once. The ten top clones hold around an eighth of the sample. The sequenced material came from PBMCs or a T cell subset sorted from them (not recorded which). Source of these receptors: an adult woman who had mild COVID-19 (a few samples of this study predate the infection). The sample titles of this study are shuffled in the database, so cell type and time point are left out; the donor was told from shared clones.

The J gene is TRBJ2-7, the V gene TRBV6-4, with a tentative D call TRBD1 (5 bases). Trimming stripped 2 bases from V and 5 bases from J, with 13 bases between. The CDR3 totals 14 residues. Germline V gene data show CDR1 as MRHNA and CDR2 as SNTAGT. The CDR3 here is CASSDIGDSHEQYF. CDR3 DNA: TGTGCCAGCAGTGACATCGGAGACAGTCACGAGCAGTACTTC.

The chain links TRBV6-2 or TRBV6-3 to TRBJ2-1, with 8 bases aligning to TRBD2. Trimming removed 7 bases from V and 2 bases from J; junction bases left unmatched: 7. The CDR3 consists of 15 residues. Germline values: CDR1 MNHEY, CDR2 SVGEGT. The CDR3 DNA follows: TGTGCCAGCAATACCCTGGGACTAGCCTACAATGAGCAGTTCTTC. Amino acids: CASNTLGLAYNEQFF.

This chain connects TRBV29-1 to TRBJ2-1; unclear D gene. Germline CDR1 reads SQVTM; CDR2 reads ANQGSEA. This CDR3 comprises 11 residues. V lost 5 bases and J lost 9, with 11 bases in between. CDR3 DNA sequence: TGCAGCGTTCGGCCCTGGGTTGAGCAGTTCTTC. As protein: CSVRPWVEQFF.

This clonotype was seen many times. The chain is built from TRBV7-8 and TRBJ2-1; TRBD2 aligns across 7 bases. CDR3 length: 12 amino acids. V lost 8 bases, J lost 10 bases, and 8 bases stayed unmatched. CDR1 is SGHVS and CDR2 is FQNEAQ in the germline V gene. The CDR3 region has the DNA TGTGCCAGCCGCTCGGGGGGAGGGGAGCAGTTCTTC. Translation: CASRSGGGEQFF. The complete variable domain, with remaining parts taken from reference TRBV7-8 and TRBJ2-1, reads GAGVSQSPRYKVAKRGQDVALRCDPISGHVSLFWYQQALGQGPEFLTYFQNEAQLDKSGLPSDRFFAERPEGSVSTLKIQRTQQEDSAVYLCASRSGGGEQFFGPGTRLTVL.

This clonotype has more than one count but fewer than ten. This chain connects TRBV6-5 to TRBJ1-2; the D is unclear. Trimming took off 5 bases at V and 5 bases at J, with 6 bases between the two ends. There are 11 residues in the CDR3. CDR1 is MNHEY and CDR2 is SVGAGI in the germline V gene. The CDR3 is CASSTWYGYTF. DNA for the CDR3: TGTGCCAGCAGTACATGGTATGGCTACACCTTC.

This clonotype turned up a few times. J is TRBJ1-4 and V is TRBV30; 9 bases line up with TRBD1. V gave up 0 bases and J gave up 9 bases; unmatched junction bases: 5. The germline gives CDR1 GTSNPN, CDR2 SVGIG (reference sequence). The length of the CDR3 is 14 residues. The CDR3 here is CAWSVSGTGQKLFF. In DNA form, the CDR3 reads TGTGCCTGGAGTGTCTCCGGGACAGGGCAAAAACTGTTTTTT.

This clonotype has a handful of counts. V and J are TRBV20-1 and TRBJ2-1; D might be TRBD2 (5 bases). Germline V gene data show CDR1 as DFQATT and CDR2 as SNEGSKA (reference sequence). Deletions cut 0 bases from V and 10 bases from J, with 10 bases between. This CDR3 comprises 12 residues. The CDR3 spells CSARDLLGEQFF. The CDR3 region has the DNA TGCAGTGCTAGAGATCTACTAGGAGAGCAGTTCTTC.

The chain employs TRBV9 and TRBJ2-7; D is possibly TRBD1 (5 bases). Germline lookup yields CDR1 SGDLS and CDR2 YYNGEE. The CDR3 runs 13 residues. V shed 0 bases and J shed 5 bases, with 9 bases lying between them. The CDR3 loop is CASSVAGYDEQYF. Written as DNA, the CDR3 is TGTGCCAGCAGCGTAGCAGGGTACGACGAGCAGTACTTC.

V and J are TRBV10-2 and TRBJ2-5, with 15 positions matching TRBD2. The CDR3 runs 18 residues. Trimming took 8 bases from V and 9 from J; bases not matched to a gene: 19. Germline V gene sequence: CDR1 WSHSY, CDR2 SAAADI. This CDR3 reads CASRSSRGLAGGKESQYF. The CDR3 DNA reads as TGCGCCAGCCGGTCATCCCGGGGACTAGCGGGGGGAAAGGAGTCCCAGTACTTC.

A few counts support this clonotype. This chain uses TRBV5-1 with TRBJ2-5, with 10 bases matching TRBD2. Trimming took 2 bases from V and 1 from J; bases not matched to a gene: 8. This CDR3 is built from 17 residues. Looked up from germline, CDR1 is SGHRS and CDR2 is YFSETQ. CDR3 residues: CASSLRPSGSFQETQYF. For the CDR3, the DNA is TGCGCCAGCAGCTTACGCCCTAGCGGGAGTTTCCAAGAGACCCAGTACTTC. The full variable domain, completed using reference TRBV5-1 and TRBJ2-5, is KAGVTQTPRYLIKTRGQQVTLSCSPISGHRSVSWYQQTPGQGLQFLFEYFSETQRNKGNFPGRFSGRQFSNSRSEMNVSTLELGDSALYLCASSLRPSGSFQETQYFGPGTRLLVL.

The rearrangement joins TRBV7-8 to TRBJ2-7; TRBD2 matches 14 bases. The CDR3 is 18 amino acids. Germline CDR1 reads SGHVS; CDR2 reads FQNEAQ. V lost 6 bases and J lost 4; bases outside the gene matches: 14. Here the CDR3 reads CASRFITGTSGGSYEQYF. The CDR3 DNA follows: TGTGCCAGCAGGTTTATCACCGGGACTAGCGGGGGAAGTTACGAGCAGTACTTC. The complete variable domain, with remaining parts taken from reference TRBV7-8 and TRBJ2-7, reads GAGVSQSPRYKVAKRGQDVALRCDPISGHVSLFWYQQALGQGPEFLTYFQNEAQLDKSGLPSDRFFAERPEGSVSTLKIQRTQQEDSAVYLCASRFITGTSGGSYEQYFGPGTRLTVT.